A single T cell receptor beta chain is shown here with its context. The antigen remains unidentified. The V end was cut by 7 bases, the J end by 2 bases, with 15 bases between. The CDR3 is made up of 14 amino acids. CDR1 LNHDA and CDR2 SQIVND come from the germline V gene (reference sequence). These data belong to a study of CD8+CD57+ T cells in acquired aplastic anemia. Study context: DNA per sorted CD4+ or CD8+ sample ranged about 0.17 to 27.4 ug, averaging about 2.9 ug. Study conclusions and caveats: Twenty-nine was the count of CD8+ CDR3 sequences that patients shared with controls. CD8+ Simpson's diversity in patients was not significantly different from that in controls.

The sequenced patients had an expansion of CD8+CD57+ cells seen by flow cytometry. There was no therapy given to any patient before the blood sampling took place. The template for TCR beta VDJ and CDR3 sequence profiling was genomic DNA. TCRdb re-derived calls from the reads in MiXCR, one entry per CDR3 protein. The data show about 160,000 distinct CDR3 sequences, 45% to 55% seen once. This sequence joins TRBV19 and TRBJ2-7; the D gene is possibly TRBD1 (5 bases). Sequenced material: sorted CD4+, CD8+, or CD8+CD57+ T cells (not recorded which) from PBMCs. The clonotype comes from a human donor with aplastic anemia. CDR3 region: CASIPPGNTYEQYF. In DNA form, the CDR3 reads TGTGCCAGTATACCGCCAGGGAACACCTACGAGCAGTACTTC.